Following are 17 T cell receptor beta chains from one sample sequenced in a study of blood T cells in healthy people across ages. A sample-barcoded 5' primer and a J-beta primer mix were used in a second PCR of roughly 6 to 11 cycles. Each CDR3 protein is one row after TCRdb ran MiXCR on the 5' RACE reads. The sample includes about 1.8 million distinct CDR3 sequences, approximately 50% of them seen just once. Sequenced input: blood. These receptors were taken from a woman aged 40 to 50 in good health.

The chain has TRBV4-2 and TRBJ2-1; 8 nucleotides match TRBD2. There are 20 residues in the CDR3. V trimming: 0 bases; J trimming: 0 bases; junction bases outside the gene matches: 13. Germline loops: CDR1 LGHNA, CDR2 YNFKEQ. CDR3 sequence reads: CASSQDTRGVLRDSYNEQFF. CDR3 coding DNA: TGTGCCAGCAGCCAAGACACGCGGGGGGTACTTAGGGACTCCTACAATGAGCAGTTCTTC.

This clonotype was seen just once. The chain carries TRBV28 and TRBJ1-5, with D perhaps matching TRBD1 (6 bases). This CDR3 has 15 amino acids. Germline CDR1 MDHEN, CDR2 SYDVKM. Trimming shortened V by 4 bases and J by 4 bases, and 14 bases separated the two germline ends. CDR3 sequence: CASSSRTVWNQPQHF. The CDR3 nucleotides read TGTGCCAGCAGTTCGCGGACAGTTTGGAATCAGCCCCAGCATTTT.

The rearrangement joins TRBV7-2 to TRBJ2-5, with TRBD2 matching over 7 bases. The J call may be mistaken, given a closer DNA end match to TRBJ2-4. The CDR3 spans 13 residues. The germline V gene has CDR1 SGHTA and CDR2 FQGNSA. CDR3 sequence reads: CASRGGSENIQYF. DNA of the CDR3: TGTGCCAGCAGGGGGGGGTCGGAAAACATTCAGTACTTC.

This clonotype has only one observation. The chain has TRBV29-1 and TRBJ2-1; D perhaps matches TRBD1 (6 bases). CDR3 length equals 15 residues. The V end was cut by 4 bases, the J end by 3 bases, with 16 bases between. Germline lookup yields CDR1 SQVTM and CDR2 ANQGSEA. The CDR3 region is CSVGVSVGGYNEQFF. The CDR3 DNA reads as TGCAGCGTTGGGGTGAGCGTAGGGGGCTACAATGAGCAGTTCTTC.

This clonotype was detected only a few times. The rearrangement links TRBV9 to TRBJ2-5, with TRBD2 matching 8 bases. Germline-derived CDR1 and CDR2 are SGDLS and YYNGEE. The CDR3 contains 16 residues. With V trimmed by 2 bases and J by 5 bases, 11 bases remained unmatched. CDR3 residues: CASSVGGGQKTETQYF. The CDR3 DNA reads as TGTGCCAGCAGCGTGGGCGGGGGGCAAAAGACGGAGACCCAGTACTTC.

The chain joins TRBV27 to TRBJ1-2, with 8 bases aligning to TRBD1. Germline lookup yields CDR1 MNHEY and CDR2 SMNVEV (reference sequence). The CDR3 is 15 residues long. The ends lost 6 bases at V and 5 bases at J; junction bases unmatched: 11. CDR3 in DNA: TGTGCCAGCAGCCTGATTCAGGGGGCGAGGTATGGCTACACCTTC. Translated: CASSLIQGARYGYTF.

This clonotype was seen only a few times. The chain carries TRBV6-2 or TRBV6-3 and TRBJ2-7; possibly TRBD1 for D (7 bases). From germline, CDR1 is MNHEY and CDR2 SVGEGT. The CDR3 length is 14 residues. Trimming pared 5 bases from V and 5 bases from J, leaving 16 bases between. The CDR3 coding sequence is TGTGCCAGCAGTCGTCAGGGGGGCGTGGACGAGCAGTACTTC. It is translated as CASSRQGGVDEQYF.

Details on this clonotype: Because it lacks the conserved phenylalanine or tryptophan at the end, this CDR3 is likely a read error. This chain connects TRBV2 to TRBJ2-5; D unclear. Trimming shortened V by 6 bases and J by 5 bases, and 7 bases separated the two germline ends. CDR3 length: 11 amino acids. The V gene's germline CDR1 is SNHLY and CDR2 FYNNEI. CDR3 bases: TGTGCCAGCAGGCCCGGTGAGACCCAGTACTAC. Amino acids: CASRPGETQYY.

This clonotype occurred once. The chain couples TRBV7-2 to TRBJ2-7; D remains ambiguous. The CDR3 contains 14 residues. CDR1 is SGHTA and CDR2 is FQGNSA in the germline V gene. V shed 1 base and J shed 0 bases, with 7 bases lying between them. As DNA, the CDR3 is TGTGCCAGCAGCTTAGACAAGAACTCCTACGAGCAGTACTTC. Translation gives CASSLDKNSYEQYF.

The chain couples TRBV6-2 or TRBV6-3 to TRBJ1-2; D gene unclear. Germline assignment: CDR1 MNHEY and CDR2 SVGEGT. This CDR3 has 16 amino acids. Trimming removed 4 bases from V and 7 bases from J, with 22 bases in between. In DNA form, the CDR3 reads TGTGCCAGCAGTTCAACTACTCAGAGGTTTGTTTTTGGCTACACCTTC. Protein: CASSSTTQRFVFGYTF.

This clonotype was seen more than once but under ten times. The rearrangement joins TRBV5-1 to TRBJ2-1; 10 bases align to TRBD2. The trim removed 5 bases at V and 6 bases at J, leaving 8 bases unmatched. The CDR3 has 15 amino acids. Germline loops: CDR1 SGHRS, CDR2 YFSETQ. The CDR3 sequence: CASSHSGGVSNEQFF. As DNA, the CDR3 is TGCGCCAGCAGTCACAGCGGGGGGGTTTCCAATGAGCAGTTCTTC.

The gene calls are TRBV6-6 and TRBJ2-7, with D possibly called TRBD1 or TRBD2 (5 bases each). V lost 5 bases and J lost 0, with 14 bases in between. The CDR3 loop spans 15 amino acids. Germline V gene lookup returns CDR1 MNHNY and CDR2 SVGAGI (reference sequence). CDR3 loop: CASSDEGPVSYEQYF. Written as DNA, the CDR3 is TGTGCCAGCAGTGACGAGGGACCGGTCTCCTACGAGCAGTACTTC.

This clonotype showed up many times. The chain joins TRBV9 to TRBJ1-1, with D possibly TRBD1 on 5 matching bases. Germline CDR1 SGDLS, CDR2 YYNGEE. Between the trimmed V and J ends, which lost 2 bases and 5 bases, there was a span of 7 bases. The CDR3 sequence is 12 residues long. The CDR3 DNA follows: TGTGCCAGCAGCGTGGGGGGAACTGAAGCTTTCTTT. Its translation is CASSVGGTEAFF.

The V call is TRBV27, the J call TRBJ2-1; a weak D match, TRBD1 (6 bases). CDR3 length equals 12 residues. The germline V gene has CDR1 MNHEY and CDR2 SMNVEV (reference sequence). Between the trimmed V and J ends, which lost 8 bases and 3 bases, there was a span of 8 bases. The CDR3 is CASRDNYNEQFF. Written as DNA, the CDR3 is TGTGCCAGCCGGGACAACTACAATGAGCAGTTCTTC.

DNA for the CDR3: TGTGCCAGTAGCGAATATGGGGCCAACGTCCTGACTTTC. This translates into CASSEYGANVLTF. The chain uses TRBV19 and TRBJ2-6; no clear D gene. V lost 6 bases to trimming and J lost 3 bases, with 6 bases between them. The length of the CDR3 is 13 residues. Germline-derived CDR1 and CDR2 are LNHDA and SQIVND (reference sequence).

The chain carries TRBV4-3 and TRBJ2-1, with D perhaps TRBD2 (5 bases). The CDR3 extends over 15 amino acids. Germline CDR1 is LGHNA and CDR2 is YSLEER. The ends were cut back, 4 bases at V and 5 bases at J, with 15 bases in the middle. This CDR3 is CASSRMEVSDNEQFF. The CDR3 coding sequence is TGCGCCAGCAGCCGAATGGAGGTCTCAGACAATGAGCAGTTCTTC.

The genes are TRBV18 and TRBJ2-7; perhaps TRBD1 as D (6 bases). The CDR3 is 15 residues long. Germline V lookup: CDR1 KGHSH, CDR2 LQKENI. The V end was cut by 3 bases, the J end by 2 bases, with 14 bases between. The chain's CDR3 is CASSPTATGAYEQYF. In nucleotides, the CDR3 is TGTGCCAGCTCACCGACCGCGACAGGAGCCTACGAGCAGTACTTC. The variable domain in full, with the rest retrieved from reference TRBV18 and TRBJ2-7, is NAGVMQNPRHLVRRRGQEARLRCSPMKGHSHVYWYRQLPEEGLKFMVYLQKENIIDESGMPKERFSAEFPKEGPSILRIQQVVRGDSAAYFCASSPTATGAYEQYFGPGTRLTVT.